These 4 T cell receptor beta chains share one sample of origin, sequenced in a study of siplizumab effects on memory and regulatory T cells. Repertoires were generated with immunoSEQ multiplex PCR, while TCRdb's copy carries only in-frame clones and drops some. Of about 70,000 clones listed, 75% to 90% are singletons. Specimen: Tregs sorted from blood. These receptors were collected from a human donor in good health.

This rearrangement joins TRBV19 to TRBJ1-2; no clear D. Germline CDR1 is LNHDA and CDR2 is SQIVND (reference sequence). Trimming pared 3 bases from V and 5 bases from J, leaving 10 bases between. The CDR3 has 13 residues. The CDR3 loop is CASSIATPYGYTF. The CDR3 nucleotides read TGTGCCAGTAGTATCGCGACACCTTATGGCTACACCTTC.

The gene calls are TRBV27 and TRBJ1-2; tentatively, D is TRBD1 (5 bases). Trimming removed 5 bases at V and 0 bases at J, with 7 bases between. Germline V gene sequence: CDR1 MNHEY, CDR2 SMNVEV (reference sequence). This CDR3 is built from 13 residues. The CDR3, as DNA: TGTGCCAGCAGTCTAGGGGCTAACTATGGCTACACCTTC. Amino acid sequence: CASSLGANYGYTF.

The rearrangement links TRBV11-2 to TRBJ2-1; 12 nucleotides match TRBD2. Germline V gene data show CDR1 as SGHAT and CDR2 as FQNNGV. After removal of 1 base from V and 16 bases from J, the junction contained 2 bases not matched to a gene. The CDR3 is 12 amino acids. This CDR3 is CASSLGTSGIFF. The CDR3 DNA is TGTGCCAGCAGCTTAGGGACTAGCGGGATTTTCTTC.

The chain has TRBV21-1 and TRBJ2-5. TRBV21-1 is a listed pseudogene. The CDR3 runs to 14 residues. The DNA for the CDR3 is TGTGCCAGCCGCATAGAAGCGAGGACGGAGACCCAGTACTTC. This gives the protein CASRIEARTETQYF.